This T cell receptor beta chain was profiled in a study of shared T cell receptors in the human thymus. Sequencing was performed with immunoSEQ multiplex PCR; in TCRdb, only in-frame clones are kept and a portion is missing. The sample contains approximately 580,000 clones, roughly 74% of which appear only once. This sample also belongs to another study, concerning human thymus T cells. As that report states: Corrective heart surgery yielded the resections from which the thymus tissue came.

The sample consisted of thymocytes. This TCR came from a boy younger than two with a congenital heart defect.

DNA for the CDR3: TGTGCCAGCAGCGAGGACAGCAAGCAGAACACCGGGGAGCTGTTTTTT. This translates into CASSEDSKQNTGELFF. The rearrangement joins TRBV9 to TRBJ2-2; maybe TRBD1 (6 bases). The CDR3 runs to 16 residues. Germline V gives CDR1 SGDLS, CDR2 YYNGEE. The ends were cut back, 3 bases at V and 1 base at J, with 13 bases in the middle.